This TCR beta chain was captured by sequencing in a study of cytomegalovirus exposure and HLA in healthy donors. The overall study: Out of 300 to 500 genotyped donors, roughly 80% belonged to the Caucasian-associated ancestry cluster. Study-level points and caveats: The records held CMV serostatus as the only immune exposure information. Most CMV-associated TCR beta chains appeared HLA-restricted in a later analysis. The authors later linked a missense DCLRE1C variant to TCR beta V- and J-gene trimming.

The PCR made use of 60 Vbeta and 13 Jbeta primers. Sequenced by immunoSEQ multiplex PCR; TCRdb stores in-frame clones only, minus some. This table holds some 110,000 clones, approximately 80% found once. Trimming took off 6 bases at V and 0 bases at J, with 11 bases between the two ends. Per the germline V gene, CDR1 is SNHLY and CDR2 is FYNNEI. The CDR3 has 14 residues. About this clone itself: Its antigen is undetermined.

This clonotype was sampled from a man aged 25-45 years in good health and CMV-seropositive. The genes are TRBV2 and TRBJ1-1, with a weak D call TRBD1 (6 bases). The sequencing input was PBMCs. The CDR3 region is CASRGTNMNTEAFF. Written as DNA, the CDR3 is TGTGCCAGCAGAGGGACAAATATGAACACTGAAGCTTTCTTT.